This entry features one T cell receptor beta chain sequence. The assay was immunoSEQ multiplex PCR, and TCRdb's table has in-frame clones only and misses some. The sample shows approximately 150,000 clones, 84% of them seen only once. The CDR3 spans 17 residues. The V and J ends lost 7 bases and 5 bases, in that order; junction bases with no gene match: 11. CDR1 is LNHDA, CDR2 SQIVND, per germline (reference sequence). This entry belongs to a study of blood T cell repertoires in COVID-19. This receptor was taken from a man aged 45 to 65 in a cohort exposed to, infected with or recovered from COVID-19 (not recorded which). The V call is TRBV19, the J call TRBJ2-2, with 12 positions matching TRBD2. The sequenced sample was PBMCs or T cells enriched from blood (not recorded which). CDR3 coding DNA: TGTGCCAGTACCATGTTACTAGCGGGAGGTAATACCGGGGAGCTGTTTTTT. Translation gives CASTMLLAGGNTGELFF. Variable domain in full (rest from reference TRBV19 and TRBJ2-2): DGGITQSPKYLFRKEGQNVTLSCEQNLNHDAMYWYRQDPGQGLRLIYYSQIVNDFQKGDIAEGYSVSREKKESFPLTVTSAQKNPTAFYLCASTMLLAGGNTGELFFGEGSRLTVL.